This T cell receptor beta chain was captured by sequencing in a study of T cell responses to AZD1222 COVID-19 vaccine. This clone was picked up one time. Its matching antigen is unknown. Findings and limits, study-wide: White British ancestry dominated among donors, who included more females, and clonal diversity was possibly underestimated. Of spike-specific TCRs, nearly half reportedly target regions left unmutated in variants.

The ends were cut back, 10 bases at V and 6 bases at J, with 18 bases in the middle. The CDR3 contains 13 residues. The germline V gene has CDR1 SEHNR and CDR2 FQNEAQ (reference sequence). Libraries were prepared by immunoSEQ multiplex PCR; TCRdb keeps only in-frame clonotypes and omits some of them. Altogether about 130,000 clones are present, roughly 90% being singletons, with the ten largest covering roughly 3.5%. The TCR sequence derives from an adult who received the AZD1222 COVID-19 vaccine. V gene TRBV7-9 combines with J gene TRBJ1-1; D unresolved. Sequenced here: peripheral blood, sampled 28 days after the second AZD1222 dose. Written as DNA, the CDR3 is TGTGCCACGAATGAAAAAAGGCGGGCTGAAGCTTTCTTT. This gives the protein CATNEKRRAEAFF.